A selection of T cell receptor beta chains follows, all from one sample in a study of beta chain features in type 1 diabetes. Data came from immunoSEQ multiplex PCR; TCRdb stores just in-frame clones and leaves some out. In the table there are a few hundred thousand clones, 30% of which are singletons. The sequencing input was naive CD4+ T cells from blood. These receptors were obtained from a man aged 18-30 years in good health. The CDR3 runs from the conserved cysteine through the conserved F or W. A D gene is named only where the DNA matches it firmly. Only part of the rows carry a size: once, few, many, or a class if the clone is expanded.

clone size	J gene	V gene	D gene	CDR3 protein	CDR3 DNA
.	TRBJ1-5	TRBV6-5	TRBD1	CASSQMGTGNQPQHF	TGTGCCAGCAGCCAGATGGGGACAGGGAACCAGCCCCAGCATTTT
.	TRBJ2-5	TRBV29-1	.	CSQRGPWAYQETQYF	TGCAGCCAAAGGGGACCTTGGGCCTACCAAGAGACCCAGTACTTC
few	TRBJ2-3	TRBV7-2	TRBD2	CASSPDSGRTDTQYF	TGTGCCAGCAGCCCTGATAGCGGGAGGACAGATACGCAGTATTTT
.	TRBJ1-4	TRBV29-1	.	CSVEEWAGNEKLFF	TGCAGCGTTGAAGAGTGGGCGGGGAATGAAAAACTGTTTTTT
.	TRBJ2-2	TRBV23-1	.	CASSQTGRTGELFF	TGCGCCAGCAGTCAAACAGGGAGAACCGGGGAGCTGTTTTTT
.	TRBJ2-3	TRBV29-1	TRBD1	CSVVRDRSYTDTQYF	TGCAGCGTCGTCCGGGACAGGTCCTACACAGATACGCAGTATTTT
.	TRBJ1-5	TRBV2	.	CASSEGQVGQPQHF	TGTGCCAGCAGTGAAGGTCAGGTTGGTCAGCCCCAGCATTTT
.	TRBJ2-1	TRBV4-2	TRBD2	CASSQDTLAGAEQFF	TGTGCCAGCAGCCAAGATACCCTAGCGGGAGCTGAGCAGTTCTTC
.	TRBJ2-7	TRBV7-2	.	CASSPDYGAYEQYF	TGTGCCAGCAGCCCTGACTACGGGGCCTACGAGCAGTACTTC
.	TRBJ2-1	TRBV20-1	.	CSASLANEQFF	TGCAGTGCTTCATTAGCCAATGAGCAGTTCTTC
once	TRBJ2-7	TRBV7-6	.	CASSTVRGTPYEQYF	TGTGCCAGCAGCACCGTCCGGGGGACCCCCTACGAGCAGTACTTC
.	TRBJ2-1	TRBV4-2	.	CASSPKTTGDGGRASYNEQFF	TGTGCCAGCAGCCCAAAAACGACAGGGGATGGCGGGAGGGCCTCCTACAATGAGCAGTTCTTC
few	TRBJ2-1	TRBV15	.	CATAVGYVEHNEQFF	TGTGCCACCGCGGTTGGGTACGTCGAGCACAATGAGCAGTTCTTC
.	TRBJ2-7	TRBV29-1	.	CSVGWTSEQYF	TGCAGCGTGGGATGGACGAGCGAGCAGTACTTC
few	TRBJ2-5	TRBV29-1	.	CSVEEGTAQETQYF	TGCAGCGTTGAGGAGGGGACAGCCCAAGAGACCCAGTACTTC
.	TRBJ1-5	TRBV30	.	CAWSPGGGGQPQHF	TGTGCCTGGAGTCCCGGAGGGGGAGGTCAGCCCCAGCATTTT
.	TRBJ2-1	TRBV5-4	TRBD1	CASSGQGYNEQFF	TGTGCCAGCAGCGGACAGGGATACAATGAGCAGTTCTTC
.	TRBJ1-2	TRBV6-5	.	CASTGNSVLYGYTF	TGTGCCAGCACAGGCAACTCGGTCCTCTATGGCTACACCTTC
few	TRBJ2-7	TRBV15	TRBD1	CATSRDRAEQYF	TGTGCCACCAGCAGGGACAGGGCCGAGCAGTACTTC
.	TRBJ2-2	TRBV7-9	TRBD2	CASSLRTSGRTGELFF	TGTGCCAGCAGCCTACGGACTAGCGGGAGAACCGGGGAGCTGTTTTTT
.	TRBJ2-4	TRBV6-6	.	CASRNTGLGAKNIQYF	TGTGCCAGCAGAAACACAGGTCTGGGTGCCAAAAACATTCAGTACTTC
.	TRBJ1-4	TRBV30	.	CAWRENEKLFF	TGTGCCTGGAGGGAGAATGAAAAACTGTTTTTT
once	TRBJ2-7	TRBV5-1	TRBD2	CASSLGTSGLYEQYF	TGCGCCAGCAGCTTGGGGACTAGCGGCCTCTACGAGCAGTACTTC
few	TRBJ2-7	TRBV7-2	.	CASSLAPDSTKQYF	TGTGCCAGCAGCTTAGCGCCGGACTCCACCAAGCAGTACTTC
.	TRBJ1-4	TRBV7-9	TRBD1	CASSPSLFDRGHEKLFF	TGTGCCAGCAGCCCCAGCTTATTCGACAGGGGACATGAAAAACTGTTTTTT
.	TRBJ2-4	TRBV5-1	.	CASSWDGEYGIQYF	TGCGCCAGCAGCTGGGACGGGGAGTACGGCATTCAGTACTTC
.	TRBJ1-1	TRBV28	.	CASTFQGTEAFF	TGTGCCAGCACCTTCCAGGGCACTGAAGCTTTCTTT
.	TRBJ2-5	TRBV29-1	.	CSSGGGLVTQYF	TGCAGCTCGGGCGGAGGGTTGGTGACCCAGTACTTC
.	TRBJ2-5	TRBV6-5	TRBD2	CASSFAGGPGETQYF	TGTGCCAGCAGTTTTGCGGGAGGGCCCGGGGAGACCCAGTACTTC
few	TRBJ2-3	TRBV7-9	.	CASSSASAAGTDTQYF	TGTGCCAGCAGCTCAGCCTCGGCCGCTGGCACAGATACGCAGTATTTT
.	TRBJ2-4	TRBV6-1	.	CASSVGSASKNIQYF	TGTGCCAGCAGTGTAGGTAGCGCATCCAAAAACATTCAGTACTTC
.	TRBJ1-2	TRBV27	.	CASSPLGAAYGYTF	TGTGCCAGCAGCCCCCTGGGAGCCGCCTATGGCTACACCTTC
.	TRBJ2-5	TRBV28	.	CASSSPGRAEQETQYF	TGTGCCAGCAGTTCGCCCGGCCGAGCCGAACAAGAGACCCAGTACTTC
few	TRBJ2-7	TRBV29-1	TRBD1	CSVGQVGEQYF	TGCAGCGTCGGACAGGTGGGCGAGCAGTACTTC
.	TRBJ2-2	TRBV30	.	CAWSVRQASMGRELFF	TGTGCCTGGAGTGTCAGACAGGCGAGCATGGGACGGGAGCTGTTTTTT
.	TRBJ2-1	TRBV18	.	CASSPGSWAPFF	TGTGCCAGCTCACCAGGCTCTTGGGCGCCGTTCTTC
.	TRBJ1-5	TRBV28	.	CASTNRARGNQPQHF	TGTGCCAGCACAAACAGGGCGCGGGGCAATCAGCCCCAGCATTTT
few	TRBJ2-3	TRBV4-1	.	CASSQLGRSTDTQYF	TGCGCCAGCAGCCAATTGGGCAGAAGCACAGATACGCAGTATTTT
.	TRBJ2-3	TRBV9	TRBD2	CASSVPAGGWDTQYF	TGTGCCAGCAGCGTACCAGCGGGAGGATGGGATACGCAGTATTTT
.	TRBJ2-7	TRBV6-1	TRBD1	CASSDRTGAYEQYF	TGTGCCAGCAGTGATCGGACAGGGGCCTACGAGCAGTACTTC
.	TRBJ2-3	TRBV29-1	.	CSVVRAEATGQQYF	TGCAGCGTTGTGAGGGCCGAGGCCACGGGTCAGCAGTATTTT
.	TRBJ2-5	TRBV2	.	CASRDHRGETQYF	TGTGCCAGCAGGGATCACCGTGGGGAGACCCAGTACTTC
.	TRBJ2-1	TRBV7-2	TRBD1	CASSPRGQGAFHEQFF	TGTGCCAGCAGCCCCCGGGGACAGGGAGCTTTTCATGAGCAGTTCTTC
few	TRBJ2-2	TRBV7-3	.	CASSAGHIRELFF	TGTGCCAGCAGCGCCGGACACATCCGGGAGCTGTTTTTT
few	TRBJ2-7	TRBV7-2	TRBD2	CASSLWTSENEQYF	TGTGCCAGCAGCCTTTGGACTAGTGAGAACGAGCAGTACTTC
.	TRBJ1-5	TRBV18	TRBD1	CASSPEIATGSNQPQHF	TGTGCCAGCTCACCAGAGATCGCGACAGGGAGCAATCAGCCCCAGCATTTT
few	TRBJ2-1	TRBV29-1	.	CSVSGPSYNEQFF	TGCAGCGTTAGCGGGCCCTCCTACAATGAGCAGTTCTTC
.	TRBJ2-3	TRBV10-3	.	CAISDRDKGGTDTQYF	TGTGCCATCAGTGACCGGGACAAGGGCGGCACAGATACGCAGTATTTT
.	TRBJ2-5	TRBV5-1	.	CASSGDSQETQYF	TGCGCCAGCAGCGGTGACAGTCAAGAGACCCAGTACTTC
.	TRBJ2-7	TRBV30	.	CAWRRGQGIYGQYF	TGTGCCTGGAGACGGGGGCAGGGGATCTACGGGCAGTACTTC
few	TRBJ2-7	TRBV7-3	TRBD2	CASSLMGRTSGAYEQYF	TGTGCCAGCAGCTTAATGGGTAGGACTAGCGGAGCCTACGAGCAGTACTTC
.	TRBJ2-3	TRBV4-2	.	CASSLGPNTDTQYF	TGTGCCAGCAGCCTCGGACCCAACACAGATACGCAGTATTTT
few	TRBJ2-3	TRBV29-1	.	CSVDGGPAPDTQYF	TGCAGCGTTGACGGAGGACCCGCCCCAGATACGCAGTATTTT
few	TRBJ2-7	TRBV29-1	.	CSVEVPRVSYPYEQYF	TGCAGCGTTGAAGTCCCCAGGGTGAGCTACCCCTACGAGCAGTACTTC
.	TRBJ1-4	TRBV11-2	.	CASSSRSGGEKLFF	TGTGCCAGCAGCTCCCGATCAGGCGGGGAAAAACTGTTTTTT
.	TRBJ2-1	TRBV11-2	TRBD1	CASSFGKGAYNEQFF	TGTGCCAGCAGCTTCGGAAAGGGGGCTTACAATGAGCAGTTCTTC
.	TRBJ2-3	TRBV29-1	TRBD2	CSVRKREPDTQYF	TGCAGCGTCCGTAAGCGGGAGCCAGATACGCAGTATTTT
few	TRBJ1-5	TRBV2	TRBD1	CASSDRTGRQPQHF	TGTGCCAGCAGTGATCGGACAGGGCGCCAGCCCCAGCATTTT
.	TRBJ1-1	TRBV30	.	CAWIPGANTEAFF	TGTGCCTGGATTCCGGGGGCGAACACTGAAGCTTTCTTT
few	TRBJ1-5	TRBV30	.	CAWSAGWSNQPQHF	TGTGCCTGGAGTGCGGGGTGGAGCAATCAGCCCCAGCATTTT